This entry describes one TCR beta chain. The antigen remains undetermined. Profiling relied on immunoSEQ multiplex PCR, and the TCRdb table lists in-frame clones only, not all of them. The sample holds some 30,000 clones, more than 75% seen once. This entry belongs to a study of multiple sclerosis patients with progressive multifocal leukoencephalopathy. Described time point: before natalizumab initiation. Study-wide findings and caveats: Lower normalized Shannon entropy suggested reduced TRB diversity in most PML patients.

The TCR originated in a human donor with multiple sclerosis. The sample taken for sequencing was PBMCs.

The CDR3 spells CSVGRGNTEAFF. DNA for the CDR3: TGCAGCGTTGGGAGGGGGAACACTGAAGCTTTCTTT. V usage is TRBV29-1 and J usage is TRBJ1-1, with a possible D match to TRBD1 (5 bases). CDR3 size: 12 residues. The V and J ends lost 4 bases and 1 base respectively, with 7 bases between them. Germline V gene sequence: CDR1 SQVTM, CDR2 ANQGSEA.